This T cell receptor (beta chain) was sequenced in a study of T cell responses to AZD1222 COVID-19 vaccine. On this clone itself: What it binds is not known.

Study-level findings and limits: Spike as a whole was targeted by vaccine-associated CD4 TCRs, dominant at 160-218 and 743-854.

Clones were sequenced by immunoSEQ multiplex PCR, and TCRdb holds only the in-frame ones, with some missing. The sample carries over 75,000 clones, approximately 90% recorded once. This TCR came from an adult in good health. Sequencing used peripheral blood, obtained on day 0 of AZD1222 vaccination.

CDR3 loop: CSVEEGRNTEAFF. For the CDR3, the DNA is TGCAGCGTTGAAGAGGGGAGGAACACTGAAGCTTTCTTT. This chain connects TRBV29-1 to TRBJ1-1, with D unclear. V lost 0 bases and J 1 base, leaving 6 bases between the germline ends. Germline V gene lookup returns CDR1 SQVTM and CDR2 ANQGSEA. The CDR3 has 13 residues.